The present entry profiles one T cell receptor beta chain with its context. These data are taken from a study of immune reconstitution after stem cell transplant in scleroderma. The CDR3 has 14 residues. CDR1 DFQATT and CDR2 SNEGSKA come from the germline V gene (reference sequence). V gave up 6 bases and J gave up 2 bases; unmatched junction bases: 7. TCRdb analysed the RT-PCR reads with MiXCR anew, one entry per CDR3 protein. This table has approximately 5,000 distinct CDR3 sequences, 7.5% to 8.5% appearing once. This TCR was recovered from a male donor with systemic sclerosis. This material was acquired before or after autologous hematopoietic stem cell transplantation (not recorded which). The chain recombines TRBV20-1 with TRBJ1-5; 7 nucleotides align to TRBD1. CDR3 amino acids: CSALTGSGNQPQHF. The CDR3 region has the DNA TGCAGTGCCCTGACAGGGTCCGGCAATCAGCCCCAGCATTTT.